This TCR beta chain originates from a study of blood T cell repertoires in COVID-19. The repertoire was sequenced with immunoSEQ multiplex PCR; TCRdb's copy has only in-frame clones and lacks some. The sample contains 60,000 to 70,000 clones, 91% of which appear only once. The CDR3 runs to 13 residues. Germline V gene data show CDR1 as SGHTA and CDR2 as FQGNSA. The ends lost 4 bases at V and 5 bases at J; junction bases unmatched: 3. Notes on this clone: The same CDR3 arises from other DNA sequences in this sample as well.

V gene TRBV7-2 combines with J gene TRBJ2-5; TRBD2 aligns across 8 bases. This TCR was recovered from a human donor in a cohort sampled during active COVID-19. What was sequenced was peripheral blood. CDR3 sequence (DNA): TGTGCCAGCAGCTCCCGCGGGGGGGAGACCCAGTACTTC. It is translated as CASSSRGGETQYF.